A selection of T cell receptor beta chains follows, all from one sample in a study of blood T cell repertoires in COVID-19. The method was immunoSEQ multiplex PCR; TCRdb's version includes in-frame clones alone and lacks a portion of them. Of 180,000 or so clones in the sample, more than 65% are singletons; the top ten hold approximately 11%. Input material: PBMCs or T cells enriched from blood (not recorded which). These receptors came from a man aged 50 to 59 who had recovered from COVID-19. Both conserved end residues are part of each CDR3. D genes are given only for firm matches. Clone size, where shown, is once, few, many, or a class for clones that have expanded.

D | J | V | size | CDR3 | DNA
- | TRBJ2-7 | TRBV28 | - | CASSTQGIREYF | TGTGCCAGCAGTACCCAGGGGATTCGGGAGTACTTC
- | TRBJ1-2 | TRBV7-9 | few | CASSLGAPDRHYGYTF | TGTGCCAGCAGCTTAGGGGCCCCCGACAGGCACTATGGCTACACCTTC
- | TRBJ1-1 | TRBV19 | - | CASRNRDNRNTEAFF | TGTGCCAGTAGAAACCGGGACAACCGGAACACTGAAGCTTTCTTT
- | TRBJ2-5 | TRBV7-8 | - | CASNRGARQETQYF | TGTGCCAGCAACCGGGGGGCCAGGCAAGAGACCCAGTACTTC
- | TRBJ1-5 | TRBV7-8 | - | CASSSQGLHSNQPQHF | TGTGCCAGCAGCTCCCAGGGTCTCCATAGCAATCAGCCCCAGCATTTT
- | TRBJ1-3 | TRBV5-5 | - | CASSEGLRGNTIYF | TGTGCCAGCAGTGAGGGGCTTAGGGGGAACACCATATATTTT
TRBD1 | TRBJ2-2 | TRBV24-1 | - | CATSDLRDREGELFF | TGTGCCACCAGTGATCTGCGTGACAGGGAGGGGGAGCTGTTTTTT
- | TRBJ2-4 | TRBV6-5 | - | CATRQLAKNIQYF | TGTGCCACCAGACAGCTAGCCAAAAACATTCAGTACTTC
TRBD2 | TRBJ2-1 | TRBV19 | once | CASSMARLAGVKTYHEQFF | TGTGCCAGTAGTATGGCAAGACTAGCGGGAGTGAAGACCTACCATGAGCAGTTCTTC
TRBD1 | TRBJ1-4 | TRBV11-2 | few | CASSSLRGRGKLFF | TGTGCCAGCAGCTCACTCAGGGGGCGTGGAAAACTGTTTTTT
- | TRBJ2-1 | TRBV19 | once | CASKTPPYNEQFF | TGTGCCAGCAAGACACCCCCCTACAATGAGCAGTTCTTC
- | TRBJ1-5 | TRBV27 | once | CASSLLSNQPQHF | TGTGCCAGCAGTTTATTAAGCAATCAGCCCCAGCATTTT
- | TRBJ2-7 | TRBV7-2 | - | CASSLDLLTTYEQYF | TGTGCCAGCAGCCTGGACTTACTCACCACCTACGAGCAGTACTTC
TRBD1 | TRBJ2-5 | TRBV6-5 | - | CASSNRDRGGETQYF | TGTGCCAGCAGTAACCGGGACAGGGGAGGAGAGACCCAGTACTTC
TRBD1 | TRBJ2-2 | TRBV2 | few | CASSVGQGGTGELFF | TGTGCCAGCAGTGTGGGACAGGGGGGCACCGGGGAGCTGTTTTTT
- | TRBJ2-7 | TRBV28 | - | CASSFSSSEQYF | TGTGCCAGCAGTTTTTCTAGTTCCGAGCAGTACTTC
TRBD2 | TRBJ2-5 | TRBV2 | - | CASLGLGLAGETQYF | TGTGCCAGCTTGGGTCTAGGACTAGCGGGAGAGACCCAGTACTTC
- | TRBJ1-6 | TRBV3-1/TRBV3-2 | - | CASSLRGGVDNSPLHF | TGTGCCAGCAGCCTCAGGGGTGGGGTGGATAATTCACCCCTCCACTTT
TRBD2 | TRBJ2-1 | TRBV27 | - | CASSLGGGGPRYNEQFF | TGTGCCAGCAGTTTAGGGGGCGGGGGGCCGAGGTACAATGAGCAGTTCTTC
- | TRBJ1-2 | TRBV30 | - | CAWGMGGFGGYTF | TGTGCCTGGGGTATGGGAGGGTTCGGGGGCTACACCTTC
TRBD1 | TRBJ1-2 | TRBV3-1/TRBV3-2 | - | CASSQDEMAGGYYGYTF | TGTGCCAGCAGCCAAGACGAGATGGCAGGGGGTTACTATGGCTACACCTTC
- | TRBJ1-2 | TRBV5-4 | - | CASSFGRGYTF | TGTGCCAGCAGCTTTGGGCGCGGCTACACCTTC
TRBD2 | TRBJ2-1 | TRBV27 | - | CASSLGLAVYNEQFF | TGTGCCAGCAGTTTAGGACTAGCGGTGTACAATGAGCAGTTCTTC
TRBD1 | TRBJ2-1 | TRBV6-5 | - | CASTTQGASYNEQFF | TGTGCCAGCACAACACAGGGGGCCTCCTACAATGAGCAGTTCTTC
- | TRBJ2-1 | TRBV4-1 | - | CASNKESSYNEQFF | TGCGCCAGCAACAAGGAGAGCTCCTACAATGAGCAGTTCTTC
- | TRBJ1-2 | TRBV19 | - | CASHDRTSANYGYTF | TGTGCCAGCCACGACAGGACCTCCGCTAACTATGGCTACACCTTC
TRBD1 | TRBJ2-1 | TRBV11-2 | - | CASSDGTGIFGEQFF | TGTGCCAGCAGCGACGGGACAGGGATCTTCGGGGAGCAGTTCTTC
- | TRBJ2-2 | TRBV7-8 | once | CASSSDRNTGELFF | TGTGCCAGCAGCTCGGACAGGAACACCGGGGAGCTGTTTTTT
TRBD2 | TRBJ2-3 | TRBV6-1 | few | CASSERGSGTDTQYF | TGTGCCAGCAGTGAACGCGGGAGTGGCACAGATACGCAGTATTTT
- | TRBJ2-3 | TRBV5-1 | - | CASSWGQADTQYF | TGCGCCAGCTCCTGGGGGCAGGCAGATACGCAGTATTTT
- | TRBJ1-2 | TRBV25-1 | - | CASSEVASYGYTF | TGTGCCAGCAGTGAGGTCGCCAGCTATGGCTACACCTTC
- | TRBJ2-7 | TRBV19 | - | CASSTQGVSYEQYF | TGTGCCAGTAGTACACAGGGAGTTTCCTACGAGCAGTACTTC
TRBD2 | TRBJ2-1 | TRBV27 | once | CASSLIAGKSSYNEQFF | TGTGCCAGCAGTCTCATAGCGGGAAAGAGCTCCTACAATGAGCAGTTCTTC
- | TRBJ1-1 | TRBV28 | once | CASSPGGGVNTEAFF | TGTGCCAGCAGTCCCGGCGGGGGGGTGAACACTGAAGCTTTCTTT
- | TRBJ1-3 | TRBV10-3 | - | CAISESGGLRNTIYF | TGTGCCATCAGTGAGTCTGGAGGGCTAAGAAACACCATATATTTT
TRBD2 | TRBJ2-5 | TRBV6-2/TRBV6-3 | once | CASSRGGGQETQYF | TGTGCCAGCAGTCGCGGGGGGGGCCAAGAGACCCAGTACTTC
- | TRBJ2-7 | TRBV7-3 | - | CASSYNRERQYF | TGTGCCAGCAGCTACAACAGGGAGAGGCAATACTTC
TRBD1 | TRBJ1-1 | TRBV6-5 | - | CASREATGEAFF | TGTGCCAGCAGGGAGGCGACAGGGGAAGCTTTCTTT
- | TRBJ2-2 | TRBV7-8 | - | CASSTHSGTNTGELFF | TGTGCCAGCAGCACACACAGCGGTACGAACACCGGGGAGCTGTTTTTT
- | TRBJ1-1 | TRBV27 | - | CASSPTVNTEAFF | TGTGCCAGCAGTCCCACTGTTAACACTGAAGCTTTCTTT
- | TRBJ2-5 | TRBV5-4 | - | CASSSGVLAAQETQYF | TGTGCCAGCAGCTCGGGGGTATTAGCGGCACAAGAGACCCAGTACTTC
- | TRBJ2-7 | TRBV7-9 | - | CASSRSSYEQYF | TGTGCCAGCAGCCGGAGCTCCTACGAGCAGTACTTC
- | TRBJ1-4 | TRBV19 | - | CASSPSRQTPEKLFF | TGTGCCAGTAGTCCCTCGAGGCAGACCCCTGAAAAACTGTTTTTT
TRBD2 | TRBJ2-3 | TRBV7-9 | - | CASSTGTSGGAGTQYF | TGTGCCAGCAGCACCGGGACTAGCGGGGGGGCCGGGACGCAGTATTTT
- | TRBJ1-1 | TRBV2 | - | CASSEGGEAFF | TGTGCCAGCAGTGAGGGGGGAGAAGCTTTCTTT
TRBD1 | TRBJ1-4 | TRBV5-1 | - | CASSLGQGAQKEKLFF | TGCGCCAGCAGCCTTGGACAGGGGGCGCAGAAGGAAAAACTGTTTTTT
TRBD1 | TRBJ1-6 | TRBV7-9 | - | CASTGQVYNSPLHF | TGTGCCAGCACCGGACAGGTTTATAATTCACCCCTCCACTTT
TRBD1 | TRBJ2-7 | TRBV18 | - | CASSPGTGQFTEQYF | TGTGCCAGCTCACCCGGGACAGGACAGTTCACCGAGCAGTACTTC
- | TRBJ1-1 | TRBV6-6 | - | CASSRRGETEAFF | TGTGCCAGCAGTCGGCGGGGGGAAACTGAAGCTTTCTTT
TRBD1 | TRBJ2-2 | TRBV10-3 | once | CAISESRTGGTGELFF | TGTGCCATCAGTGAGTCTCGGACAGGGGGGACCGGGGAGCTGTTTTTT
- | TRBJ1-4 | TRBV19 | - | CASSIQVSNEKLFF | TGTGCCAGTAGTATACAGGTGTCAAATGAAAAACTGTTTTTT
- | TRBJ2-6 | TRBV7-7 | - | CASSPGFSGANVLTF | TGTGCTAGCAGCCCGGGGTTTTCTGGGGCCAACGTCCTGACTTTC
- | TRBJ1-5 | TRBV5-1 | - | CASSLGGTSNQPQHF | TGCGCCAGCAGCCTCGGCGGGACTAGCAATCAGCCCCAGCATTTT
- | TRBJ1-6 | TRBV3-1/TRBV3-2 | - | CASSGNTGSPLHF | TGTGCCAGCAGCGGAAATACGGGTTCACCCCTCCACTTT
TRBD1 | TRBJ1-2 | TRBV18 | - | CASSSRTGWDGYTF | TGTGCCAGCTCATCTCGGACAGGGTGGGATGGCTACACCTTC
- | TRBJ2-1 | TRBV5-6 | - | CASSFFSGSYNEQFF | TGTGCCAGCAGCTTCTTTTCAGGCTCCTACAATGAGCAGTTCTTC
- | TRBJ2-5 | TRBV11-1 | - | CASSLSHGQQETQYF | TGTGCCAGCAGCTTAAGCCACGGACAGCAAGAGACCCAGTACTTC